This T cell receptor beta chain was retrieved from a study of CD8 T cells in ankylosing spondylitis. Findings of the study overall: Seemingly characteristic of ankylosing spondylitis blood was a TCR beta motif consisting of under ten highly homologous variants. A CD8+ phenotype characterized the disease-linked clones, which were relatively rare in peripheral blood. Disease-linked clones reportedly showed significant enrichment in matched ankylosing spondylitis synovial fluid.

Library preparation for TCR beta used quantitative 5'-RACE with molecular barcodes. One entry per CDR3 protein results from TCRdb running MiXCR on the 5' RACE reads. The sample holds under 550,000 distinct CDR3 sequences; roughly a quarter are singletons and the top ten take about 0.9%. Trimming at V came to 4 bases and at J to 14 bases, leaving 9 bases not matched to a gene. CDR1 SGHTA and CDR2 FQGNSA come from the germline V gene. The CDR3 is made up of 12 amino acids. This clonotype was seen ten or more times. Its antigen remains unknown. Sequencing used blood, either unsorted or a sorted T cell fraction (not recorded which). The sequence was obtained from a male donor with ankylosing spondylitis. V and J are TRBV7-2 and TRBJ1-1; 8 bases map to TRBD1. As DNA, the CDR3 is TGTGCCAGCAGCTCAGGGACAGGTTCTCCCTTCTTT. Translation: CASSSGTGSPFF.